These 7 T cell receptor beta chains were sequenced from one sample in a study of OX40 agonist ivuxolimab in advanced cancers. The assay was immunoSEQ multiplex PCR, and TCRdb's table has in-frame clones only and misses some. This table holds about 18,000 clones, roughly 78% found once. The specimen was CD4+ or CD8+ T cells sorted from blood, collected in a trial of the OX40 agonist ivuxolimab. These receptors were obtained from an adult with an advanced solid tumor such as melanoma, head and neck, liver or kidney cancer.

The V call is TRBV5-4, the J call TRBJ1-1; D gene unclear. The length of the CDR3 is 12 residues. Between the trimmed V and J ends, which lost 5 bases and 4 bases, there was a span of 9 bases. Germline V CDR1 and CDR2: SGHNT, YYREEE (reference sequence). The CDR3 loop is CASSKLTTEAFF. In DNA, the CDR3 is TGTGCCAGCAGTAAACTCACCACTGAAGCTTTCTTT.

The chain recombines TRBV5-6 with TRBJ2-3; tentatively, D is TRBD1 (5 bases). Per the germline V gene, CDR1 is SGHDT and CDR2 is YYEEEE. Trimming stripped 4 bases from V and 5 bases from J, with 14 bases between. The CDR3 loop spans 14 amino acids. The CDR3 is CASSGARAKDTQYF. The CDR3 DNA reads TGTGCCAGCAGCGGGGCTCGGGCGAAAGATACGCAGTATTTT.

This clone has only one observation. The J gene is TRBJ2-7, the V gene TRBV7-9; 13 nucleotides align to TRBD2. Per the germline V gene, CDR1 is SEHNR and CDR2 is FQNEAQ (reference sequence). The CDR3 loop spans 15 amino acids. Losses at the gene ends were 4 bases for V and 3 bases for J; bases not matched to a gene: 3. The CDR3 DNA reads TGTGCCAGCAGCTGGGGACTAGCGGGGAACTACGAGCAGTACTTC. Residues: CASSWGLAGNYEQYF.

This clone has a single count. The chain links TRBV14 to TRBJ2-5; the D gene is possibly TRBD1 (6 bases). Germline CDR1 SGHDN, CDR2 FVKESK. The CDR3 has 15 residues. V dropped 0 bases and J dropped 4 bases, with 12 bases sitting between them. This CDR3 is CASSQDLVRGETQYF. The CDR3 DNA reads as TGTGCCAGCAGCCAAGATCTTGTCAGGGGAGAGACCCAGTACTTC.

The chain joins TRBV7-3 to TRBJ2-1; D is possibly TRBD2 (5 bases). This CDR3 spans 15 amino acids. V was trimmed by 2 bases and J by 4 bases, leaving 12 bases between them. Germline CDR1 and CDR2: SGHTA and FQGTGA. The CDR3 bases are TGTGCCAGCAGCTTACTGGGAGATCGGTACAATGAGCAGTTCTTC. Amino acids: CASSLLGDRYNEQFF. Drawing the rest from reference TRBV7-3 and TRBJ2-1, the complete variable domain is GAGVSQTPSNKVTEKGKYVELRCDPISGHTALYWYRQSLGQGPEFLIYFQGTGAADDSGLPNDRFFAVRPEGSVSTLKIQRTERGDSAVYLCASSLLGDRYNEQFFGPGTRLTVL.

The CDR3 region is CASSLSWGTSFYGYTF. CDR3 sequence (DNA): TGTGCCAGCAGTTTATCGTGGGGGACAAGCTTCTATGGCTACACCTTC. V is TRBV27 and J is TRBJ1-2; TRBD1 is a possible D gene (6 bases). Germline-derived CDR1 and CDR2 are MNHEY and SMNVEV (reference sequence). The CDR3 sequence is 16 residues long. Trimming stripped 0 bases from V and 4 bases from J, with 15 bases between.

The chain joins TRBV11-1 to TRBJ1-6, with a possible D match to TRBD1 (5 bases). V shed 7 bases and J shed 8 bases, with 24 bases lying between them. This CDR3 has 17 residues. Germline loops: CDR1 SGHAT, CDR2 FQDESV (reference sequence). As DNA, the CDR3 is TGTGCCAGCAACAAATGGGGCTTCGGAACAGCGGATTCACCCCTCCACTTT. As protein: CASNKWGFGTADSPLHF.